This entry lists 12 T cell receptor beta chains sequenced from one sample in a study of blood T cell repertoires in COVID-19 (dated by TCRdb to the early 2020s). Library preparation was by the immunoSEQ multiplex PCR assay. In its TCRdb copy, this immuneACCESS table keeps in-frame sequences only and misses some clones. Where compared with another copy, unresolved V genes explain less than half of these, and the others have no known cause. In all, the sample holds over 130,000 clones, and 82% of those were seen once. The ten largest clones represent about 4.2% of the sample. Sequenced material: peripheral blood. These receptors all come from an elderly woman with acute or convalescent COVID-19.

The rearrangement joins TRBV27 to TRBJ1-6; maybe TRBD1 (5 bases). Germline lookup yields CDR1 MNHEY and CDR2 SMNVEV (reference sequence). Deletions cut 7 bases from V and 10 bases from J, with 17 bases between. The CDR3 has 14 amino acids. The CDR3 DNA reads TGTGCCAGCACCATCCGGGGGGTTAGGTCACCCCTCCACTTT. It translates to CASTIRGVRSPLHF.

The gene calls are TRBV28 and TRBJ2-7; tentative D call: TRBD2 (5 bases). Germline CDR1 reads MDHEN; CDR2 reads SYDVKM. The CDR3 has 12 residues. Trimming shortened V by 3 bases and J by 3 bases, and 6 bases separated the two germline ends. For the CDR3, the DNA is TGTGCCAGCAGTTTCCGGGGCTACGAGCAGTACTTC. It is translated as CASSFRGYEQYF.

The chain uses TRBV29-1 and TRBJ1-1; D is possibly TRBD1 (6 bases). Trimming left V 4 bases short and J 4 bases short, with 13 bases between. This CDR3 is built from 13 residues. The germline V gene encodes CDR1 SQVTM and CDR2 ANQGSEA. The CDR3 sequence: CSVGMGAGTEAFF. The CDR3 nucleotides read TGCAGCGTTGGGATGGGGGCTGGCACTGAAGCTTTCTTT.

This chain uses TRBV27 with TRBJ2-1; possible D gene TRBD1, 6 bases. CDR1 MNHEY and CDR2 SMNVEV come from the germline V gene (reference sequence). V was shortened by 1 base and J by 8 bases, with 15 bases between the two germline ends. The length of the CDR3 is 15 residues. CDR3: CASSLFGGQSHEQFF. CDR3 in DNA: TGTGCCAGCAGTTTATTTGGTGGACAGTCCCATGAGCAGTTCTTC.

The gene calls are TRBV7-9 and TRBJ2-3; D might be TRBD2 (7 bases). V was shortened by 6 bases and J by 15 bases, with 13 bases between the two germline ends. This CDR3 has 10 amino acids. CDR1 and CDR2 (germline): SEHNR, FQNEAQ (reference sequence). CDR3 amino acids: CASRGGEDYF. CDR3 DNA: TGTGCCAGCAGAGGGGGGGAGGACTATTTT.

The chain is built from TRBV28 and TRBJ1-4, with 8 bases lining up with TRBD1. The germline CDR1 and CDR2 sequences are MDHEN and SYDVKM. CDR3 length equals 14 residues. Germline trimming cut 7 bases from V and 4 bases from J; bases unmatched to any gene: 5. CDR3 residues: CASTRTGNNEKLFF. The CDR3, as DNA: TGTGCCAGCACCCGGACAGGGAATAATGAAAAACTGTTTTTT.

This clone showed up just once. The V gene is TRBV18, the J gene TRBJ1-1; D is undetermined. The germline gives CDR1 KGHSH, CDR2 LQKENI. Trimming removed 10 bases from V and 11 bases from J, with 23 bases in between. The CDR3 length is 13 residues. CDR3 loop: CATSRQVGVEAFF. CDR3 in DNA: TGTGCCACCTCCCGGCAGGTGGGCGTCGAGGCTTTCTTT.

CDR3 sequence: CASSLGAYDAYEQYF. In DNA form, the CDR3 reads TGTGCCAGCAGTTTAGGGGCTTACGACGCCTACGAGCAGTACTTC. This chain connects TRBV27 to TRBJ2-7; tentative D call: TRBD1 (5 bases). V was trimmed by 2 bases and J by 2 bases, leaving 13 bases between them. From germline, CDR1 is MNHEY and CDR2 SMNVEV (reference sequence). The CDR3 is made up of 15 amino acids.

The CDR3 region has the DNA TGCAGTGCTAGTACGCAGTACAATCAGCCCCAGCATTTT. Its protein is CSASTQYNQPQHF. The chain joins TRBV20-1 to TRBJ1-5; D not certain. This CDR3 has 13 amino acids. The V end lost 3 bases, the J end lost 3 bases, and 9 bases lay between the germline ends. The germline CDR1 and CDR2 sequences are DFQATT and SNEGSKA (reference sequence).

The rearrangement uses TRBV11-2 and TRBJ2-3, with 11 bases fitting TRBD2. The V and J ends lost 3 bases and 9 bases, in that order; junction bases with no gene match: 8. This CDR3 is 15 amino acids long. The germline V gene has CDR1 SGHAT and CDR2 FQNNGV. The CDR3 DNA reads TGTGCCAGCAGCTTTAGCGGGGGGGCCGCCGGGACGCAGTATTTT. Protein: CASSFSGGAAGTQYF.

The chain has TRBV14 and TRBJ2-5; possibly TRBD1 for D (6 bases). V lost 0 bases to trimming and J lost 5 bases, with 16 bases between them. Germline CDR1 reads SGHDN; CDR2 reads FVKESK. CDR3 length equals 16 residues. The chain's CDR3 is CASSQEVFRGLETQYF. The CDR3 DNA reads as TGTGCCAGCAGCCAAGAAGTTTTTAGGGGGTTGGAGACCCAGTACTTC.

This chain joins TRBV28 and TRBJ1-5, with a weak D call TRBD1 (5 bases). The V end was cut by 1 base, the J end by 5 bases, with 12 bases between. The CDR3 length is 15 residues. From germline, CDR1 is MDHEN and CDR2 SYDVKM. The CDR3 here is CASSLSAGFDQPQHF. The CDR3 DNA follows: TGTGCCAGCAGTTTATCAGCAGGGTTCGATCAGCCCCAGCATTTT.